One sample yielded the 6 T cell receptor beta chains listed below, sequenced in a study of cytomegalovirus exposure and HLA in healthy donors. Researchers ran the PCR with 60 Vbeta and 13 Jbeta primers. Libraries were prepared by immunoSEQ multiplex PCR; TCRdb keeps only in-frame clonotypes and omits some of them. The sample has around 170,000 clones, around three quarters seen once. Material: PBMCs. These receptors were obtained from a woman in her 40s in good health and CMV-seronegative.

The rearrangement joins TRBV18 to TRBJ1-5, with 8 bases aligning to TRBD1. CDR1 KGHSH and CDR2 LQKENI come from the germline V gene. The CDR3 length is 15 residues. V lost 3 bases and J lost 6; bases outside the gene matches: 7. In DNA form, the CDR3 reads TGTGCCAGCTCACCCGGACAGGGACGGGGTCAGCCCCAGCATTTT. Its protein is CASSPGQGRGQPQHF.

This chain joins TRBV7-2 and TRBJ1-2, with 7 bases lining up with TRBD1. Losses at the gene ends were 5 bases for V and 5 bases for J; bases not matched to a gene: 5. CDR3 length equals 13 residues. The V gene's germline CDR1 is SGHTA and CDR2 FQGNSA. The CDR3 loop is CASSPGQRYGYTF. The CDR3 DNA follows: TGTGCCAGCAGCCCGGGACAGAGATATGGCTACACCTTC.

The chain carries TRBV7-2 and TRBJ2-3, with 8 bases fitting TRBD2. Trimming took 0 bases from V and 0 from J; bases not matched to a gene: 8. The CDR3 is 18 amino acids. Germline V CDR1 and CDR2: SGHTA, FQGNSA. CDR3 nucleotides: TGTGCCAGCAGCTTAGCGGGGATAGCGGGGCTAAGCACAGATACGCAGTATTTT. Translated: CASSLAGIAGLSTDTQYF.

V gene TRBV30 combines with J gene TRBJ1-2; 7 bases are shared with TRBD1. This CDR3 has 13 amino acids. Trimming took 6 bases from V and 0 from J; bases not matched to a gene: 4. Germline CDR1 reads GTSNPN; CDR2 reads SVGIG (reference sequence). The CDR3 nucleotides are TGTGCCTGCCCGGACAGGTCTAACTATGGCTACACCTTC. Encoded protein: CACPDRSNYGYTF. Variable domain in full (rest from reference TRBV30 and TRBJ1-2): SQTIHQWPATLVQPVGSPLSLECTVEGTSNPNLYWYRQAAGRGLQLLFYSVGIGQISSEVPQNLSASRPQDRQFILSSKKLLLSDSGFYLCACPDRSNYGYTFGSGTRLTVV.

V gene TRBV6-1 combines with J gene TRBJ2-3; TRBD2 matches at 8 bases. The germline V gene has CDR1 MNHNS and CDR2 SASEGT. Trimming removed 8 bases from V and 4 bases from J; junction bases left unmatched: 11. This CDR3 has 15 residues. The CDR3 region is CASVGLAGWSDTQYF. The DNA of the CDR3 is TGTGCCAGCGTAGGATTAGCGGGGTGGTCAGATACGCAGTATTTT.

The V gene is TRBV27, the J gene TRBJ2-5; D not certain. This CDR3 spans 13 amino acids. Germline values: CDR1 MNHEY, CDR2 SMNVEV (reference sequence). The germline V and J ends were trimmed by 6 bases and 5 bases, with 13 bases remaining between them. For the CDR3, the DNA is TGTGCCAGCAGCCGCAGTTCGAGGGAGACCCAGTACTTC. Its protein product is CASSRSSRETQYF.